A single sample is the source of the 8 T cell receptor beta chains below, sequenced in a study of technical replicates of blood from a handful of donors. Profiling relied on immunoSEQ multiplex PCR, and the TCRdb table lists in-frame clones only, not all of them. The sample holds about 94,000 clones; nearly 97% are singletons and the top ten take 0.21%. The sequenced sample was T cells isolated from PBMCs. The receptors were gathered from a human donor in good health.

The rearrangement links TRBV2 to TRBJ2-5; 8 nucleotides align to TRBD2. V gave up 2 bases and J gave up 4 bases; unmatched junction bases: 3. Germline V gene data show CDR1 as SNHLY and CDR2 as FYNNEI. The CDR3 runs to 14 residues. The CDR3 sequence: CASSEMAGGETQYF. For the CDR3, the DNA is TGTGCCAGCAGTGAAATGGCGGGAGGAGAGACCCAGTACTTC. Full variable domain (rest looked up from reference TRBV2 and TRBJ2-5): EPEVTQTPSHQVTQMGQEVILRCVPISNHLYFYWYRQILGQKVEFLVSFYNNEISEKSEIFDDQFSVERPDGSNFTLKIRSTKLEDSAMYFCASSEMAGGETQYFGPGTRLLVL.

The V gene is TRBV20-1, the J gene TRBJ2-5; D not resolved. CDR3 length equals 11 residues. Germline CDR1 reads DFQATT; CDR2 reads SNEGSKA (reference sequence). V dropped 2 bases and J dropped 5 bases, with 6 bases sitting between them. The DNA of the CDR3 is TGCAGTGCTAGATCCGGGGAGACCCAGTACTTC. Translation gives CSARSGETQYF.

This rearrangement joins TRBV19 to TRBJ2-7; 7 bases are shared with TRBD1. Trimming removed 5 bases from V and 4 bases from J; junction bases left unmatched: 5. Germline CDR1 reads LNHDA; CDR2 reads SQIVND (reference sequence). This CDR3 has 13 residues. The CDR3 bases are TGTGCCAGTAGTTCCGGGACAGCGTACGAGCAGTACTTC. As protein: CASSSGTAYEQYF.

This clone has a single count. V usage is TRBV9 and J usage is TRBJ2-1; D perhaps matches TRBD2 (5 bases). CDR3 size: 17 residues. Germline V gene data show CDR1 as SGDLS and CDR2 as YYNGEE. Trimming cost V 3 bases and J 0 bases, with 16 bases left between them. The CDR3 DNA sequence: TGTGCCAGCAGCGAAACGGGGAAGGTTAGCTCCTACAATGAGCAGTTCTTC. This gives the protein CASSETGKVSSYNEQFF.

This rearrangement joins TRBV27 to TRBJ2-7, with D possibly matching TRBD1 (6 bases). The CDR3 extends over 15 amino acids. V was shortened by 3 bases and J by 1 base, with 13 bases between the two germline ends. The germline V gene has CDR1 MNHEY and CDR2 SMNVEV (reference sequence). The CDR3 loop reads CASSFSGQGSYEQYF. In DNA, the CDR3 is TGTGCCAGCAGTTTCTCCGGCCAGGGGTCCTACGAGCAGTACTTC.

The gene calls are TRBV5-1 and TRBJ2-5, with a possible D match to TRBD2 (6 bases). Trimming left V 4 bases short and J 0 bases short, with 10 bases between. The CDR3 runs 14 residues. Germline V CDR1 and CDR2: SGHRS, YFSETQ. For the CDR3, the DNA is TGCGCCAGCAGCCCGGGGGTTAACCAAGAGACCCAGTACTTC. Its protein product is CASSPGVNQETQYF.

V and J are TRBV27 and TRBJ1-2, with TRBD1 as a possible D gene (5 bases). This CDR3 comprises 13 residues. Germline V CDR1 and CDR2: MNHEY, SMNVEV (reference sequence). Trimming took 8 bases from V and 3 from J, leaving 13 bases between them. DNA for the CDR3: TGTGCCAGCGGAAGGACGGGGGACTATGGCTACACCTTC. Its protein is CASGRTGDYGYTF.

The V call is TRBV28, the J call TRBJ1-2; D is uncertain. Germline V gives CDR1 MDHEN, CDR2 SYDVKM. V lost 5 bases and J lost 0, with 13 bases in between. The CDR3 is 15 amino acids. CDR3 residues: CASSPPDTPNYGYTF. CDR3 coding DNA: TGTGCCAGCAGTCCCCCCGACACACCTAACTATGGCTACACCTTC.